This TCR beta chain appears in the sequencing data of a study of blood T cell repertoires in COVID-19. Study details: Specimens from acute and convalescent COVID-19 originated in the United States, Italy and Spain. Sample material is recorded as cDNA or gDNA derived from T cells, B-cell-depleted T cells, or PBMCs.

The CDR3 has 13 amino acids. CDR1 SQVTM and CDR2 ANQGSEA come from the germline V gene. V lost 4 bases and J lost 0, with 7 bases in between. Enrollees, about 18 to 95 years old, lived in approximately 24 US areas. Methods used by the authors: Nucleated cell number was recorded as an estimate derived from reference gene primer amplification. Using immunoSEQ multiplex PCR, the repertoire was profiled, and TCRdb retains in-frame clones only, with some absent. Clonal size and the V and J genes are those of that table, whereas D and trimming came from the DNA. The table shows fewer than 350,000 clones, with around 86% occurring only once.

J is TRBJ1-5 and V is TRBV29-1, with a tentative D call TRBD1 (6 bases). Sequenced: PBMCs or T cells enriched from blood (not recorded which). The clonotype comes from a man in his 60s who had recovered from COVID-19. For the CDR3, the DNA is TGCAGCGTTGGGACAGATAGCAATCAGCCCCAGCATTTT. It yields the protein CSVGTDSNQPQHF.